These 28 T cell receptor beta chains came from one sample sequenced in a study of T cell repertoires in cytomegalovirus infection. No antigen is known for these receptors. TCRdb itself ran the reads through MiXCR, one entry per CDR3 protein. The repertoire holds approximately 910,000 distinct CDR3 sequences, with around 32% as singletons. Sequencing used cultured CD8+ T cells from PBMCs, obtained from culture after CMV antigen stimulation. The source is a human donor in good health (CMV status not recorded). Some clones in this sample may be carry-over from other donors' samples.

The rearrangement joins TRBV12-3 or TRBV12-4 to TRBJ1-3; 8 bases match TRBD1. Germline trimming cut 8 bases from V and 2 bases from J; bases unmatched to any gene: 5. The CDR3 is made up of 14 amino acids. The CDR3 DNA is TGTGCCAGCCGATCGGACAGGGCTGGAAACACCATATATTTT. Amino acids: CASRSDRAGNTIYF.

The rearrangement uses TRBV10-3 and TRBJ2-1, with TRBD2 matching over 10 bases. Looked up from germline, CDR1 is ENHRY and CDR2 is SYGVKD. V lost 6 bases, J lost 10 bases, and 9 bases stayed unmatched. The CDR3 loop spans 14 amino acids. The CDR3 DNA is TGTGCCATCAGCGCAGCGGGGGGGCCCCGCGAGCAGTTCTTC. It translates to CAISAAGGPREQFF.

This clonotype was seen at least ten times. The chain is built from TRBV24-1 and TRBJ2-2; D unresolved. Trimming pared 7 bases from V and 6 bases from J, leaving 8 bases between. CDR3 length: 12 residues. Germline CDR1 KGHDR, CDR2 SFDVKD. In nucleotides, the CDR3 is TGTGCCACCAGCGACGGTGCCGGGGAGCTGTTTTTT. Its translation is CATSDGAGELFF.

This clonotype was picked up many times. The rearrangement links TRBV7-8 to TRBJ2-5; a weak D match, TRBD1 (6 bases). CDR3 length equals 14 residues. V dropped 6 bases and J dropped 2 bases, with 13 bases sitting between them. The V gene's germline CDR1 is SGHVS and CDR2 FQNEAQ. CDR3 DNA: TGTGCCAGCAGTTTCGCAGGGGCACAAGAGACCCAGTACTTC. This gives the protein CASSFAGAQETQYF.

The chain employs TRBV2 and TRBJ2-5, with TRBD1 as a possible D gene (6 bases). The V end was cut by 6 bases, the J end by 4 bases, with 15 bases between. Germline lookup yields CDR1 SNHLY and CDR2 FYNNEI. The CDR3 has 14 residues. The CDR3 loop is CASRVLGAAETQYF. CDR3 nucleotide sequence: TGTGCCAGCAGGGTCCTGGGGGCTGCAGAGACCCAGTACTTC.

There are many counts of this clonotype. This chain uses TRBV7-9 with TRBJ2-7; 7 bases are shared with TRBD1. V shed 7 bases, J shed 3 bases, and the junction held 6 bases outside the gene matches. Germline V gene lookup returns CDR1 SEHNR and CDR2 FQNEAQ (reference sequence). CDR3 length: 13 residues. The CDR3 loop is CASNKQGNYEQYF. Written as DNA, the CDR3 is TGTGCCAGCAACAAACAGGGGAACTACGAGCAGTACTTC. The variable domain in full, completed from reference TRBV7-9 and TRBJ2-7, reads DTGVSQNPRHKITKRGQNVTFRCDPISEHNRLYWYRQTLGQGPEFLTYFQNEAQLEKSRLLSDRFSAERPKGSFSTLEIQRTEQGDSAMYLCASNKQGNYEQYFGPGTRLTVT.

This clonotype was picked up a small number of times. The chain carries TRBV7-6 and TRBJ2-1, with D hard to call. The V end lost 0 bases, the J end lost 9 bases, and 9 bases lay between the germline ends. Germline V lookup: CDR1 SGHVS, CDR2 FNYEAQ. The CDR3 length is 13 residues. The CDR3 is CASSLAYLGEQFF. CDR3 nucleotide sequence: TGTGCCAGCAGCTTAGCATATTTAGGTGAGCAGTTCTTC.

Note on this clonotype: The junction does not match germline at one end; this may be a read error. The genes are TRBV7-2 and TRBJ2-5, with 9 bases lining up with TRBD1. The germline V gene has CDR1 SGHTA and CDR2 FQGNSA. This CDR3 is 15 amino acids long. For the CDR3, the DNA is TGTGCCAGCAGCTTAGCGGGGACAGGGAAAGAGACCCTGTACTTC. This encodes CASSLAGTGKETLYF.

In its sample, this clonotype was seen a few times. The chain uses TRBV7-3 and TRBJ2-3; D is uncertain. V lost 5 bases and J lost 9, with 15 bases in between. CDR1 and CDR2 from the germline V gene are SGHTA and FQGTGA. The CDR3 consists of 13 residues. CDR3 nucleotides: TGTGCCAGCAGCGCCCCTGGGGAAGGAACGCAGTATTTT. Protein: CASSAPGEGTQYF.

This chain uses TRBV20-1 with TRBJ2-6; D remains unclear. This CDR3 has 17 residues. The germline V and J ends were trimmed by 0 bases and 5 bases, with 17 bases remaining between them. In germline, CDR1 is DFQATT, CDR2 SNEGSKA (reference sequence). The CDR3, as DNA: TGCAGTGCTAGAGAAGACACGGACCCCGTCTGGGCCAACGTCCTGACTTTC. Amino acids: CSAREDTDPVWANVLTF.

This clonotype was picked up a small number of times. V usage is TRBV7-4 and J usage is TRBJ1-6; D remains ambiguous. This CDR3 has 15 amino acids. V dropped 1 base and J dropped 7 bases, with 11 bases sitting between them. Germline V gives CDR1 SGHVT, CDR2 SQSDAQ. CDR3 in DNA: TGTGCCAGCAGCTTAGGAACGGTGGTCAATTCACCCCTCCACTTT. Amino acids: CASSLGTVVNSPLHF.

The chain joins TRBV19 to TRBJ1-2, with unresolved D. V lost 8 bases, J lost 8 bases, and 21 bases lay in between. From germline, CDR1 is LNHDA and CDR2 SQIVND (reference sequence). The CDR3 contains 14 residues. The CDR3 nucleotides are TGTGCCAGTTACGGGGATCGCGGGGAGATCGGCTACACCTTC. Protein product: CASYGDRGEIGYTF.

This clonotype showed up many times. CDR3 amino acids: CASSLAGLTEAFF. DNA of the CDR3: TGTGCCAGCAGCTTAGCAGGGCTCACTGAAGCTTTCTTT. This rearrangement joins TRBV7-6 to TRBJ1-1; no definite D call. Germline lookup yields CDR1 SGHVS and CDR2 FNYEAQ. Deletions cut 0 bases from V and 4 bases from J, with 6 bases between. CDR3 length: 13 residues.

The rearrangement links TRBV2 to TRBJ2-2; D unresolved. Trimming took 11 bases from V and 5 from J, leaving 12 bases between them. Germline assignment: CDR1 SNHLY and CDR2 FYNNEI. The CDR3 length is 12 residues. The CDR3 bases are TGTGCCTTAAGAAGGAATACCGGGGAGCTGTTTTTT. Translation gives CALRRNTGELFF. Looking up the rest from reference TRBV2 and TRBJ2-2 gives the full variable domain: EPEVTQTPSHQVTQMGQEVILRCVPISNHLYFYWYRQILGQKVEFLVSFYNNEISEKSEIFDDQFSVERPDGSNFTLKIRSTKLEDSAMYFCALRRNTGELFFGEGSRLTVL.

CDR3 in amino acids: CASPTVGAGSEAFF. DNA of the CDR3: TGTGCCAGCCCAACGGTGGGGGCAGGCTCTGAAGCTTTCTTT. The chain recombines TRBV6-1 with TRBJ1-1, with D possibly matching TRBD1 (6 bases). Germline V gives CDR1 MNHNS, CDR2 SASEGT. Trimming shortened V by 8 bases and J by 6 bases, and 19 bases separated the two germline ends. This CDR3 contains 14 residues.

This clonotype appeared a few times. The CDR3 DNA reads as TGTGCCAGCAGTGCCGACAACTCCTACGAGCAGTACGTC. Protein: CASSADNSYEQYV. J is TRBJ2-7 and V is TRBV12-3 or TRBV12-4; D remains unclear. The CDR3 length is 13 residues. V was trimmed by 5 bases and J by 0 bases, leaving 8 bases between them.

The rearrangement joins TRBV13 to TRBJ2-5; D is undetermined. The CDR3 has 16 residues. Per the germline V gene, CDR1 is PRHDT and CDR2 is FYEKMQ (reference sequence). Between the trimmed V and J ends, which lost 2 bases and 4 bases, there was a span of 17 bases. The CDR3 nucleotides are TGTGCCAGCAGCTTATCGCCGGGCATAACGGGAGAGACCCAGTACTTC. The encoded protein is CASSLSPGITGETQYF.

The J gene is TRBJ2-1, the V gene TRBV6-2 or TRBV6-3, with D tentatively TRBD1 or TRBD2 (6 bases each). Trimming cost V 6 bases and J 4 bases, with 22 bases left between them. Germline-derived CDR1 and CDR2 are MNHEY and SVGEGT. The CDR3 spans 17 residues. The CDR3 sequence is CASRNGGHKGRYNEQFF. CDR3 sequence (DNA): TGTGCCAGCAGAAATGGGGGGCATAAGGGCCGGTACAATGAGCAGTTCTTC.

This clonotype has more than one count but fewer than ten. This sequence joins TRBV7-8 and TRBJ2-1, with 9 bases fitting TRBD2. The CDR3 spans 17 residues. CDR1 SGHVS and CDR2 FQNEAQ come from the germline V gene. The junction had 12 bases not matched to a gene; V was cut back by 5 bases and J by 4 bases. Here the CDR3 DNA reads TGTGCCAGCAGCAACATACCTCGACTAGCGGAATACAATGAGCAGTTCTTC. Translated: CASSNIPRLAEYNEQFF.

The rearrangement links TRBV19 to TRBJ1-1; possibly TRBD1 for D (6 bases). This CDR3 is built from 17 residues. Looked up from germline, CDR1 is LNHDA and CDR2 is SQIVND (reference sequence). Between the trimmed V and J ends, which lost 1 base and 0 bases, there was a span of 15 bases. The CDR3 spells CASSIVTFTGMNTEAFF. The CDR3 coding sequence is TGTGCCAGTAGTATAGTAACTTTCACAGGGATGAACACTGAAGCTTTCTTT.

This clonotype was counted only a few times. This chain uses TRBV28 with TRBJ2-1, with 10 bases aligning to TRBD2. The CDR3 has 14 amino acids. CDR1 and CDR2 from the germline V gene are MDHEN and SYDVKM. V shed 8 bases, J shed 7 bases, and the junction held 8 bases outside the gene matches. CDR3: CASQASGGENEQFF. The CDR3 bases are TGTGCCAGCCAAGCTAGCGGGGGAGAGAATGAGCAGTTCTTC.

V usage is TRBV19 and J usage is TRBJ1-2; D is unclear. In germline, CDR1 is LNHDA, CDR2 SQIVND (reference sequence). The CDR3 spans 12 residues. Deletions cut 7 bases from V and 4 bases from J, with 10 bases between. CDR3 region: CASTSVAYGYTF. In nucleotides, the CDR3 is TGTGCCAGTACATCTGTGGCCTATGGCTACACCTTC.

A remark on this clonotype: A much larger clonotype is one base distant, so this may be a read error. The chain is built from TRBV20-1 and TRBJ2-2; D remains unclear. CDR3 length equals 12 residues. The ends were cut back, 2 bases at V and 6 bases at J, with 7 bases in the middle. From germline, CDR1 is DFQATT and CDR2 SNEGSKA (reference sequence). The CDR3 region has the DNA TGCAGTGCTAGACCGAGCGCCGGGGAGCTGTTTTTT. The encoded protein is CSARPSAGELFF.

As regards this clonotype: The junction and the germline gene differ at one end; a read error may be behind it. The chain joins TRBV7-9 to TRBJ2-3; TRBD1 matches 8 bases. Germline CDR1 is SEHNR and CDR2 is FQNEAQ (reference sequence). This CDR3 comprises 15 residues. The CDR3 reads CANSFRGRGADTQYF. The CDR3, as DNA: TGTGCCAACAGCTTCAGGGGGCGCGGGGCAGATACGCAGTATTTT.

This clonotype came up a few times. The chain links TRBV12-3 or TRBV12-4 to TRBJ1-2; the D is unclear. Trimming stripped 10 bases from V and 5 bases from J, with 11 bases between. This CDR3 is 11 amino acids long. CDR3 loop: CATPGRYGYTF. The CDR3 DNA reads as TGTGCCACCCCGGGGAGGTATGGCTACACCTTC.

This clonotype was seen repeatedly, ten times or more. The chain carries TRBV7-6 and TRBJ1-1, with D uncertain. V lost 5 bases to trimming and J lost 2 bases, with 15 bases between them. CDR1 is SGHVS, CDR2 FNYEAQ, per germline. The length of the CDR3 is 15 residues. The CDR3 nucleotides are TGTGCCAGCAGCGCCACGAGGGATGGAAACACTGAAGCTTTCTTT. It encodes CASSATRDGNTEAFF.

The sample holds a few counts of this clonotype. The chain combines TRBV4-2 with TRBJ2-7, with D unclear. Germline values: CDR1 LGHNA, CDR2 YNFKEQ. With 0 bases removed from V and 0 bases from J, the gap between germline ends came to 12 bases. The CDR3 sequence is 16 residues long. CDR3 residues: CASSQDQGLPSYEQYV. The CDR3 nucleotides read TGTGCCAGCAGCCAAGATCAAGGGCTCCCCTCCTACGAGCAGTACGTC.

CDR3 amino acids: CSVEDGPGELFF. CDR3 nucleotides: TGCAGCGTTGAAGATGGGCCCGGGGAGCTGTTTTTT. The V gene is TRBV29-1, the J gene TRBJ2-2; no clear D. Trimming took 0 bases from V and 6 from J, leaving 5 bases between them. The V gene's germline CDR1 is SQVTM and CDR2 ANQGSEA. The CDR3 is made up of 12 amino acids.